This T cell receptor (beta chain) was sequenced for a study of blood T cell repertoires in COVID-19. Across the whole study: PBMCs, B-cell-depleted T cells, or T cells were the source of the cDNA or gDNA that made up the material.

Profiled with immunoSEQ multiplex PCR; TCRdb holds only in-frame clones, not every one. The data contain some 120,000 clones, around three quarters of them singletons. This clone showed up just once. The V end lost 1 base, the J end lost 5 bases, and 14 bases lay between the germline ends. This CDR3 spans 15 amino acids. Looked up from germline, CDR1 is SEHNR and CDR2 is FQNEAQ (reference sequence). Input material: peripheral blood. The chain employs TRBV7-9 and TRBJ2-5; D remains ambiguous. This receptor was identified in a human donor in a cohort sampled during active COVID-19. CDR3 residues: CASSLVQRRGETQYF. For the CDR3, the DNA is TGTGCCAGCAGCTTAGTCCAGCGTAGAGGCGAGACCCAGTACTTC.